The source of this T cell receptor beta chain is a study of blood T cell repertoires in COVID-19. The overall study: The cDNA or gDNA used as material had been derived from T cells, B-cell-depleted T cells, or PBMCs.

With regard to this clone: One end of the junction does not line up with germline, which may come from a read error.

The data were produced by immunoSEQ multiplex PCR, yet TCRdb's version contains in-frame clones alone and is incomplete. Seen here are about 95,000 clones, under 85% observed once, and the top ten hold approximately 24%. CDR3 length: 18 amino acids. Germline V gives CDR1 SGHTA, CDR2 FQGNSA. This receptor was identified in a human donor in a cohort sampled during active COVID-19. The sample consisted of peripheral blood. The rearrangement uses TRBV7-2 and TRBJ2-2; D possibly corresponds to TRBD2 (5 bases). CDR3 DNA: TGTGCCAGCAGCTTAGCCTGGCTCCGGTCCGGGAACGCCGGGGAGCTGTTTTTT. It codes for CASSLAWLRSGNAGELFF.